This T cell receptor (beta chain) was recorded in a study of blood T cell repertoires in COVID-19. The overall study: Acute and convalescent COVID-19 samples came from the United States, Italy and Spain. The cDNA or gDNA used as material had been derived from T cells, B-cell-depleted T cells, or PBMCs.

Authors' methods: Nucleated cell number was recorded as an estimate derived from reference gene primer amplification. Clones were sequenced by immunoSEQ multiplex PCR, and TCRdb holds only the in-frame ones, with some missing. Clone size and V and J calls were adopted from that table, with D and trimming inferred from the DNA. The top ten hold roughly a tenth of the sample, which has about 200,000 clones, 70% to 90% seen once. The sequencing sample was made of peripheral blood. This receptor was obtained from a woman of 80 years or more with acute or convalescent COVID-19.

The CDR3 nucleotides are TGTGCCAGCAGTTTATGGGATGGGGGGTCAGAGACCCAGTACTTC. It is translated as CASSLWDGGSETQYF. The rearrangement uses TRBV27 and TRBJ2-5; D possibly corresponds to TRBD2 (6 bases). Germline lookup yields CDR1 MNHEY and CDR2 SMNVEV (reference sequence). V was shortened by 1 base and J by 4 bases, with 13 bases between the two germline ends. The CDR3 is 15 residues long.